This T cell receptor (beta chain) was recorded in a study of Ad26.COV2.S vaccination and SARS-CoV-2 variants (dated by TCRdb to the early 2020s). About the full investigation: Donors in the vaccine arm were drawn from COV1001, a phase I-IIa trial of Ad26.COV2.S in healthy adults that was multicentre, randomized, double-blind and placebo-controlled. Dosing of Ad26.COV2.S was intramuscular, at either 5x10^10 or 1x10^11 viral particles, delivered as one shot or as two shots spaced 56 days apart. Trial participants were randomized into five groups of five, in which low-dose or high-dose Ad26.COV2.S was given once or twice, or placebo was given on both occasions. Blinding of investigators to trial group allocation was maintained during experiments and outcome assessment. The TCR-sequenced set comprised about 32 samples: about 19 Ad26.COV2.S vaccine recipients, 5 placebo recipients and 8 SARS-CoV-2 convalescent individuals. TCRbeta repertoire sequencing served as the tool for gauging how specific and how broad the SARS-CoV-2-reactive T cell receptors were following Ad26.COV2.S vaccination. The full study reports these points: Spike-specific TCR breadth was higher in Ad26.COV2.S recipients than in placebo recipients (P = 0.0014). The authors noted that total T cell responses may have been underestimated by the TCR breadth and depth analyses. Vaccine and placebo recipients had similar non-spike TCR breadth, a finding consistent with the vaccine containing only spike. After vaccination, substantial breadth of spike-specific CD8+ and CD4+ T cell responses was reported. The study was not powered for comparison of responses between vaccine doses or regimens.

The sample's treatment or condition label is to be understood as: 15 to 20 received Ad26.COV2.S at low or high dose, single or two shots; a few received placebo; per-sample allocation not given. Repertoires of vaccine and placebo recipients were sequenced from samples collected on day 63 after the first injection. Between 29 July and 7 August 2020, Cohort 1b enrolled about two dozen adults aged 18-55 years at one site in Boston, USA. Ad26.COV2.S was a replication-incompetent adenovirus type 26 vector expressing a prefusion-stabilized SARS-CoV-2 spike protein from the original Wuhan strain. The immunoSEQ Assay was the method used to sequence TCRbeta CDR3 regions. After extraction, genomic DNA underwent amplification by bias-controlled multiplex PCR, followed by high-throughput sequencing. The paper's data handling went like this. To quantify the absolute abundance of each unique TCRbeta CDR3 region, sequences were collapsed and filtered. T cell fraction was estimated by normalizing TCRbeta template counts to usable DNA, which was measured by amplifying reference genes present in all nucleated cells. Repertoire TCRs were annotated as SARS-CoV-2-specific when V gene, CDR3 amino acid sequence and J gene were exactly matched to a known reactive TCR set. The reference SARS-CoV-2 TCR set came from MIRA and was filtered for enrichment in COVID-19-positive ImmuneCODE repertoires, removing public or cross-reactive TCRs. Based on the MIRA antigens, annotated TCRs were further analysed at the level of specific ORF or position within ORF. Breadth was defined as annotated unique rearrangements over total unique productive rearrangements; depth was the summed frequency of those rearrangements. Two-sided Wilcoxon rank-sum tests were used to compare TCR breadth between groups. Entries here come from immuneACCESS through TCRdb and include only in-frame sequences with V and J called. Some clones fail to appear in such tables; in the studies checked, an unresolved V gene covers under half of the shortfall, and the cause of the remainder is unknown. V, J and clone size were drawn from that table, and D and trimming were deduced from the DNA. For this sample there are 300,000 to 350,000 clones; 86% appear just once. The ten most abundant clones make up 1.5% to 2% of the sample.

Note on this clone: It lacks a known antigen. No much larger clonotype is one base removed from it; base qualities were not supplied.

This receptor was obtained from a person aged 18 to 65 who received the Ad26.COV2.S COVID-19 vaccine or a placebo. The specimen was peripheral blood, collected in a trial of Ad26.COV2.S vaccine versus placebo.

The CDR3 protein: CASRDRVGVSYEQYF. In nucleotides, the sequence is TGTGCCAGCAGGGACAGGGTGGGGGTCTCCTACGAGCAGTACTTC. The chain is assembled from TRBV6-5 and TRBJ2-7; 8 junctional bases match TRBD1. CDR1 and CDR2 are drawn from the germline V gene: MNHEY, SVGAGI. Unmatched junction bases come to 7, with V trimmed by 6 bases and J by 0 bases. There are 15 amino acids in the CDR3, from cysteine to phenylalanine inclusive. The CDR3 DNA has 45 bases and is translated from base 1.